The T cell receptor beta chain under discussion was sequenced for a study of blood T cell repertoires in COVID-19. The CDR3 runs to 16 residues. CDR1 and CDR2 from the germline V gene are LNHDA and SQIVND (reference sequence). The germline V and J ends were trimmed by 1 base and 4 bases, with 14 bases remaining between them. TCRdb keeps only in-frame clones here, not all; method: immunoSEQ multiplex PCR. The data contain fewer than 400,000 clones, roughly 88% of them singletons. The receptor's source is a man under 40 who had recovered from COVID-19. This sequence joins TRBV19 and TRBJ2-1; maybe TRBD1 (5 bases). The sequencing input was PBMCs or T cells enriched from blood (not recorded which). The CDR3 DNA reads as TGTGCCAGTAGTATAGTGCCAGGGTCGGTTTACAATGAGCAGTTCTTC. Translation gives CASSIVPGSVYNEQFF.